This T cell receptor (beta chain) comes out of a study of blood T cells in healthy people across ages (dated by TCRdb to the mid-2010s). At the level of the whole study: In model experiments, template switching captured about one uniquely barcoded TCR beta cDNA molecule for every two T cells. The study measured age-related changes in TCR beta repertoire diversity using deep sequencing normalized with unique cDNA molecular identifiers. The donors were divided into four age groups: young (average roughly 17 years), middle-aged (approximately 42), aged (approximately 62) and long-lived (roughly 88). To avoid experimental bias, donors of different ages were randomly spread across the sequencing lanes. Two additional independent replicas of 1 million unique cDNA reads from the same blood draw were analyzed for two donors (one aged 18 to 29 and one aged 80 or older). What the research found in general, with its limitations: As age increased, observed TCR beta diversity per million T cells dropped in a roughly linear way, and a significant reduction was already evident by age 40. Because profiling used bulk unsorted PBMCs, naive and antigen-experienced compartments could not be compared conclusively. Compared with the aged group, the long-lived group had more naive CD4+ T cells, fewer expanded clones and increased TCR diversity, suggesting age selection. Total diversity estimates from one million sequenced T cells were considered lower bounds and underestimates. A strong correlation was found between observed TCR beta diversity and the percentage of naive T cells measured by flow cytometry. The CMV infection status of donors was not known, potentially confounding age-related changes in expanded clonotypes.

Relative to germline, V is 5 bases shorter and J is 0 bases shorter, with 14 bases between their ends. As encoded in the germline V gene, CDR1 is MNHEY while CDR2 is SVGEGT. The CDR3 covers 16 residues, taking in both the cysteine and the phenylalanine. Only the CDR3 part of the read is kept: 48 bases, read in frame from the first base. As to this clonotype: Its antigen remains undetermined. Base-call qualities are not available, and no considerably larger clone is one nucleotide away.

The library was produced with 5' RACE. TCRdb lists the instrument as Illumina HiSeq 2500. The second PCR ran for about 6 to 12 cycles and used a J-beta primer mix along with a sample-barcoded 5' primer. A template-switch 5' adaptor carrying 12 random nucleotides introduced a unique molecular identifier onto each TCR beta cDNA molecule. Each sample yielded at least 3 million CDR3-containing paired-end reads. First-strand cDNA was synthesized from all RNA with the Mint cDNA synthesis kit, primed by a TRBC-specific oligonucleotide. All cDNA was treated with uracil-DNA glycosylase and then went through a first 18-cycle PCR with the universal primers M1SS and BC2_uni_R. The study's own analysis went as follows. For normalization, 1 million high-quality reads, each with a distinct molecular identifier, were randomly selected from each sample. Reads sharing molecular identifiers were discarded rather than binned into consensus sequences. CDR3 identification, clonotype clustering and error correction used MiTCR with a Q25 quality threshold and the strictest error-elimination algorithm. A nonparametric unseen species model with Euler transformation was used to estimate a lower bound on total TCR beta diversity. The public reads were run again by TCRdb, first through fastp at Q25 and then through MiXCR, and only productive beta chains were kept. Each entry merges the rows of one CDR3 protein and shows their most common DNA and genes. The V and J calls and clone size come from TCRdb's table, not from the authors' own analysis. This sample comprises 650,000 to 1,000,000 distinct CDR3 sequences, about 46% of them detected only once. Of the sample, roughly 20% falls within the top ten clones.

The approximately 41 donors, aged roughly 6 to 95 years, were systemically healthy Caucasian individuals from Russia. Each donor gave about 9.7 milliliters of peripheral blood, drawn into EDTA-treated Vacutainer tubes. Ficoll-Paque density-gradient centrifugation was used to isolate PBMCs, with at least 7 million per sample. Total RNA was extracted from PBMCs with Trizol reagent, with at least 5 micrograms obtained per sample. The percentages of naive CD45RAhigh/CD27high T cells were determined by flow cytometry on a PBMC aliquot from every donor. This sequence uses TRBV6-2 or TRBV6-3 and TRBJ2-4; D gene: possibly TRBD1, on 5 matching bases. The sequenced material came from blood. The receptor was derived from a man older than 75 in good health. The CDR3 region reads CASSGPQGSAKNIQYF. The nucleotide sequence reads TGTGCCAGCAGTGGTCCCCAGGGCTCAGCCAAAAACATTCAGTACTTC.